This T cell receptor beta chain was profiled in a study of Graves' ophthalmopathy and Graves' hyperthyroidism (dated by TCRdb to 2016 to 2019). About the full investigation: A patient counted as having stable hyperthyroidism if there was no progression to ophthalmopathy within 18 months of follow-up. The study used TCR beta repertoire signatures to distinguish Graves' ophthalmopathy from Graves' hyperthyroidism and to predict progression to ophthalmopathy. In total, some 130 blood samples were TCR-sequenced: around 42 ophthalmopathy, roughly 77 hyperthyroidism and some 17 hyperthyroidism-to-ophthalmopathy patients. To explore V-J signatures that distinguish ophthalmopathy from hyperthyroidism, a discovery set of 90 to 100 patients was enrolled, made up of 40 to 45 with ophthalmopathy and under 65 with stable hyperthyroidism. For independent validation, a separate cohort was made up of some 18 hyperthyroidism patients plus 17 patients who later progressed from hyperthyroidism to ophthalmopathy. In roughly six hyperthyroidism patients, the T-cell repertoires found in thyroid tissue were compared with those found in blood. Following sampling, methimazole starting at 30 mg daily was administered to hyperthyroidism patients, and high-dose intravenous methylprednisolone was administered to ophthalmopathy patients. Study-wide findings and limitations: Most expanded thyroid clonotypes with frequency above 0.001 were also detected in blood, suggesting blood repertoires may reflect the thyroid immune response. In validation, the model predicted ophthalmopathy progression with more than 70% sensitivity and about 77% specificity; roughly eleven predicted patients were CT-confirmed with GO in a median of approximately 6.2 months. In cross-validation, the 13-signature model distinguished ophthalmopathy from stable hyperthyroidism with 87.88% sensitivity and 81.08% specificity, while in the test set the corresponding values were roughly 80% and 75%. No statistical method was used to set the sample size in advance, and the investigators knew which group each participant was assigned to.

Measured from the cysteine to the phenylalanine, the CDR3 is 15 residues long. Of the read, only the CDR3 DNA is kept; its 45 bases are in frame from base 1. At the junction V is shortened by 0 bases and J by 6 bases, with 16 bases in between. The germline V gene supplies CDR1 SGHDT and CDR2 YYEEEE. This clonotype was picked up a small number of times. Which antigen it targets is not known. There are no base qualities to consult, and no much larger clone falls within one base. TCR beta CDR3 regions were amplified from RNA transcripts for repertoire sequencing. HTBI primers and the Qiagen OneStep RT-PCR kit were used in a first-round RT-PCR, which was followed by a second-round multiplex PCR, size selection and purification. Sequencing of the libraries was carried out on an Illumina HiSeq2000 in paired-end mode with 100 bp reads. Concerning the study's data processing: Reads were processed with SOAPnuke, discarding reads with adapters, uncalled bases, mean Phred below 15, or no exact constant-primer or identifier match. COPE v1.2.5 was used to merge the high-quality paired reads. Each unique nucleotide sequence was treated as a clonotype, and MiTCR v1.1 was used to align the clonotypes to the IMGT TRB V, D and J references. Analysis was restricted to V-J combinations with a frequency above 0.0001, which covered just over 98% of repertoires. For each V-J combination, a TCR clonal expansion and chaos score was defined as F50 clonal expansion divided by the chaos observed in the TCRdist matrix. Welch's t-statistics and random forest were used to reduce features to 10 to 15 V-J combinations, which were fed into a naive Bayes classifier. Thyroid-blood repertoire similarity was quantified with the Morisita-Horn index. The public reads were reanalyzed by TCRdb: fastp trimming at Q25, MiXCR alignment, in-frame beta chains only. CDR3 protein sequences are deduplicated, and each keeps its most common genes and DNA. V and J calls and clone size were set by TCRdb, not the authors. The sample data list over a million distinct CDR3 sequences, and roughly two fifths of these were observed just once. The ten largest clones take up 11% of the sample.

Hyperthyroidism patients were newly diagnosed, with disease duration under 2 months, and aged 18 to 65 years. Patients with other autoimmune diseases, uncontrolled infections, pregnancy or lactation were excluded. Clinical symptoms, serum thyroxine, TRAb, thyroid ultrasound and orbital computed tomography formed the basis of the diagnosis. Total RNA was extracted with Trizol reagent and quality-checked on an Agilent 2100 Bioanalyzer. The sequence came from an adult man with Graves' hyperthyroidism. The sequenced sample consisted of peripheral blood or thyroid tissue (not recorded which). The chain is made from TRBV5-6 and TRBJ2-7; TRBD2 is a weak D gene call, 6 bases matching. DNA sequence: TGTGCCAGCAGCTTGGCGCGTTCCGGAGGGACCGAGCAGTACTTC. This translates into CASSLARSGGTEQYF.